The present T cell receptor beta chain was sequenced within a study of blood T cells in healthy people across ages. This clonotype appeared many times. The use of a sample-barcoded 5' primer and a J-beta primer mix characterized a second PCR of 7 to 11 cycles. TCRdb re-derived calls from the 5' RACE reads in MiXCR, one entry per CDR3 protein. The sample has about 770,000 distinct CDR3 sequences; around two fifths are singletons. Trimming removed 0 bases at V and 0 bases at J, with 6 bases between. This CDR3 is built from 14 residues. From germline, CDR1 is SGDLS and CDR2 YYNGEE. Sequencing was carried out using blood. This clonotype originated in a man aged 55 to 70 in good health. V gene TRBV9 combines with J gene TRBJ2-5; D is unclear. In DNA, the CDR3 is TGTGCCAGCAGCGTAGGGGGTTACCAAGAGACCCAGTACTTC. Translating gives CASSVGGYQETQYF.